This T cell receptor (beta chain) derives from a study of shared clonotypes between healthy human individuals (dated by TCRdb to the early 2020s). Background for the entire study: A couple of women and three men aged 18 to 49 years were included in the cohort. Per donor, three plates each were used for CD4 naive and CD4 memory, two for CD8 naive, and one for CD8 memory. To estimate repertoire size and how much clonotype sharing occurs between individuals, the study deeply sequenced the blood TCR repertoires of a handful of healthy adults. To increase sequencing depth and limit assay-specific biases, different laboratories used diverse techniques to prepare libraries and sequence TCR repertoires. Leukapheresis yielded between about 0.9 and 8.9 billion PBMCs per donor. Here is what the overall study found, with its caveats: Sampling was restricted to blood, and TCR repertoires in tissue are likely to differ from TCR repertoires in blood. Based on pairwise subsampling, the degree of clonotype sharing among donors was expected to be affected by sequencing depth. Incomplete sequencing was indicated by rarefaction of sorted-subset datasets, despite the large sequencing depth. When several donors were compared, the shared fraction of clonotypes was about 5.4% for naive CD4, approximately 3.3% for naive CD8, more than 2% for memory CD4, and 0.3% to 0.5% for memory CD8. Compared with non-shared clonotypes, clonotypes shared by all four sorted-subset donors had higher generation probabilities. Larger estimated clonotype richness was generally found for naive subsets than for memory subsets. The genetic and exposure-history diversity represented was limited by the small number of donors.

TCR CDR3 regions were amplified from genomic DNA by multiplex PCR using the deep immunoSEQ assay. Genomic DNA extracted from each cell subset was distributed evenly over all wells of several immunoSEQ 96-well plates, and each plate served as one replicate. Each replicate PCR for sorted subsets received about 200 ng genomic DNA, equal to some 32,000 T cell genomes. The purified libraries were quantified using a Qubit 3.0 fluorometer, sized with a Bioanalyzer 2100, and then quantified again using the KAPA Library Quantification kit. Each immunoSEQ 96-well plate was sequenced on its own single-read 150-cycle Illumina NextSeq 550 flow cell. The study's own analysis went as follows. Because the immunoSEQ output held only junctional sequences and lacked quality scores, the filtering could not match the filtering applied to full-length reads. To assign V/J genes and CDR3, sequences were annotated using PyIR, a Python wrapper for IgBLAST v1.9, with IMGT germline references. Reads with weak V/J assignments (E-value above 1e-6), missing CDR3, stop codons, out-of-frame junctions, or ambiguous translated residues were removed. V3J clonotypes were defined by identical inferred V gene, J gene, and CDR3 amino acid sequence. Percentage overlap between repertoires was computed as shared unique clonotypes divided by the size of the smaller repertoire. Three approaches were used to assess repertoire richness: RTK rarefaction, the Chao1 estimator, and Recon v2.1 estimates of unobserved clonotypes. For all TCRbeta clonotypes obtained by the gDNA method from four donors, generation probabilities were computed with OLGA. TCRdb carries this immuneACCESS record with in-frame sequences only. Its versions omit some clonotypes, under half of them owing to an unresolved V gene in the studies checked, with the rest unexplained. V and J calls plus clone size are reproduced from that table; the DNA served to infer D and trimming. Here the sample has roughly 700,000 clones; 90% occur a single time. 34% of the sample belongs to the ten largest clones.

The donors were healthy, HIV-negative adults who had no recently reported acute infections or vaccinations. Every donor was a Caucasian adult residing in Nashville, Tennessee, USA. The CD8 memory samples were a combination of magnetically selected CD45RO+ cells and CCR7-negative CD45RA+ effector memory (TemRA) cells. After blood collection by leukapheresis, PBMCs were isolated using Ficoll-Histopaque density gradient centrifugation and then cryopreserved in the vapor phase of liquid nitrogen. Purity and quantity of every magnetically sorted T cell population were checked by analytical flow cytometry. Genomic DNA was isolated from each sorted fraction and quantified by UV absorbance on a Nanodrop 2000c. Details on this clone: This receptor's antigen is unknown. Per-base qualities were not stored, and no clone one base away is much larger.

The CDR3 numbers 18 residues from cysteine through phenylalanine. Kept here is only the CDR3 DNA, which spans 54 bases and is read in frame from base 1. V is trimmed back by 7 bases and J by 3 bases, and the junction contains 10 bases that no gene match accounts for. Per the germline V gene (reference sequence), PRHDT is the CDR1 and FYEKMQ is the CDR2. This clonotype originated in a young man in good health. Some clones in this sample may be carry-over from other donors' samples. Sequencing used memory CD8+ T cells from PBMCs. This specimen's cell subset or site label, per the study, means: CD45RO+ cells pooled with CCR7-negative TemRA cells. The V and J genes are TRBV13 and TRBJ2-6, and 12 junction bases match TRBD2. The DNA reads TGTGCCAGCACCCGTGGACTAGCGGGATTTGGTGGGGCCAACGTCCTGACTTTC. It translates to CASTRGLAGFGGANVLTF.